Listed below are T cell receptor beta chains from one sample, sequenced in a study of T cell responses to AZD1222 COVID-19 vaccine. Profiled with immunoSEQ multiplex PCR; TCRdb holds only in-frame clones, not every one. The table has some 130,000 clones, over 90% seen once. Sequenced material: peripheral blood, taken on day 0 of AZD1222 vaccination. These TCRs come from an adult in good health. The CDR3 runs from the conserved cysteine through the conserved F or W. The D gene is left open where the match is weak. A row's size may be missing; if present it is once, few, many or a size class.

CASSQDWRGTGQFF | TGTGCCAGCAGCCAAGACTGGCGGGGTACGGGGCAGTTCTTC | TRBJ2-1 | TRBV3-1/TRBV3-2 | . | once
CASSEDRGDTQYF | TGTGCCAGCAGCGAGGACAGGGGAGATACGCAGTATTTT | TRBJ2-3 | TRBV6-4 | TRBD1 | .
CAWSVPPTRLGELFF | TGTGCCTGGAGTGTCCCGCCGACTAGGTTAGGGGAGCTGTTTTTT | TRBJ2-2 | TRBV30 | . | .
CASTTGTGFSPLHF | TGTGCCAGCACAACCGGGACAGGGTTTTCACCCCTCCACTTT | TRBJ1-6 | TRBV3-1/TRBV3-2 | TRBD1 | .
CATTRPRNTEAFF | TGTGCCACCACTCGGCCCAGAAACACTGAAGCTTTCTTT | TRBJ1-1 | TRBV5-8 | . | .
CASSISLLAGITQETQYF | TGTGCCAGTAGTATTTCGTTACTAGCGGGTATAACCCAAGAGACCCAGTACTTC | TRBJ2-5 | TRBV19 | TRBD2 | .
CASSQGQGGEQYF | TGTGCCAGCAGTCAGGGACAGGGAGGCGAGCAGTACTTC | TRBJ2-7 | TRBV6-2/TRBV6-3 | TRBD1 | once
CASSLSGTSPYEQYF | TGTGCCAGCAGTTTATCCGGGACTTCCCCCTACGAGCAGTACTTC | TRBJ2-7 | TRBV27 | . | .
CAISEGGGNQPQHF | TGTGCCATCAGCGAAGGAGGGGGAAATCAGCCCCAGCATTTT | TRBJ1-5 | TRBV10-3 | . | .
CASSSRLRDGANEKLFF | TGTGCCAGCAGCTCTAGGCTCCGAGATGGGGCTAATGAAAAACTGTTTTTT | TRBJ1-4 | TRBV27 | . | .
CASSFPGGENTQYF | TGTGCCAGCAGTTTCCCCGGGGGAGAGAATACGCAGTATTTT | TRBJ2-3 | TRBV28 | . | .
CASSRGETQYF | TGTGCCAGCAGCCGGGGAGAGACCCAGTACTTC | TRBJ2-5 | TRBV5-5 | . | .
CASSLARSGGTQYF | TGTGCCAGCAGCTTAGCGCGGTCGGGAGGGACCCAGTACTTC | TRBJ2-5 | TRBV7-8 | TRBD2 | .
CAWSIVRPSNQPQHF | TGTGCCTGGAGTATCGTTCGACCTAGCAATCAGCCCCAGCATTTT | TRBJ1-5 | TRBV30 | . | .
CASSYEEGIQYF | TGTGCCAGCAGCTATGAGGAGGGGATCCAGTACTTC | TRBJ2-4 | TRBV7-9 | . | .
CASSSRTGGDEQYF | TGTGCCAGCAGCTCCAGGACAGGGGGGGACGAGCAGTACTTC | TRBJ2-7 | TRBV7-9 | TRBD1 | once
CASSQGRQGYEQYF | TGCGCCAGCAGCCAAGGCCGACAGGGCTACGAGCAGTACTTC | TRBJ2-7 | TRBV4-3 | TRBD1 | .
CSVGGGTSRAFF | TGCAGCGTCGGGGGGGGCACTTCAAGGGCTTTCTTT | TRBJ1-1 | TRBV29-1 | . | .
CASSLGEGGEQYF | TGTGCCAGCAGCCTGGGTGAGGGTGGAGAGCAGTACTTC | TRBJ2-7 | TRBV16 | . | .
CASSLRGGENTEAFF | TGCGCCAGCAGCTTAAGAGGGGGGGAGAACACTGAAGCTTTCTTT | TRBJ1-1 | TRBV5-1 | . | .
CAWTPEGWGYTF | TGTGCCTGGACTCCAGAGGGGTGGGGCTACACCTTC | TRBJ1-2 | TRBV30 | . | .
CASSFGDRAEAFF | TGTGCCAGCAGTTTTGGAGACAGGGCTGAAGCTTTCTTT | TRBJ1-1 | TRBV28 | TRBD1 | .
CASSQGGQNTEAFF | TGTGCCAGCAGCCAAGGGGGTCAGAACACTGAAGCTTTCTTT | TRBJ1-1 | TRBV3-1/TRBV3-2 | . | .
CASSLTRGPQETQYF | TGTGCCAGCAGCTTAACGCGGGGGCCACAAGAGACCCAGTACTTC | TRBJ2-5 | TRBV7-3 | . | .
CASKTGTGSYEQYF | TGTGCCAGCAAAACCGGGACAGGGTCGTACGAGCAGTACTTC | TRBJ2-7 | TRBV6-5 | TRBD1 | .
CASSQKIFPSNQPQHF | TGCGCCAGCAGCCAAAAGATATTTCCTAGCAATCAGCCCCAGCATTTT | TRBJ1-5 | TRBV4-1 | . | once
CAWRGDRVYYGYTF | TGTGCCTGGAGGGGGGACAGGGTATACTATGGCTACACCTTC | TRBJ1-2 | TRBV30 | TRBD1 | .
CASSPGLAGLNEQFF | TGCGCCAGCAGCCCCGGACTAGCGGGGTTAAATGAGCAGTTCTTC | TRBJ2-1 | TRBV5-1 | TRBD2 | .
CASSSGTAANEQFF | TGTGCCAGCAGTTCCGGGACTGCGGCCAATGAGCAGTTCTTC | TRBJ2-1 | TRBV27 | . | .
CASSLTGLLYEQYF | TGTGCCAGCAGTTTAACAGGGCTCCTCTACGAGCAGTACTTC | TRBJ2-7 | TRBV27 | . | .
CASSPQDRREQFF | TGTGCCAGCAGCCCCCAGGACCGGCGTGAGCAGTTCTTC | TRBJ2-1 | TRBV9 | . | .
CASSVTSGGNTDTQYF | TGTGCCAGCAGCGTAACTAGCGGGGGGAACACAGATACGCAGTATTTT | TRBJ2-3 | TRBV7-3 | TRBD2 | .
CASSTSPGRTTYEQYF | TGTGCCAGTAGTACCTCACCGGGACGGACGACCTACGAGCAGTACTTC | TRBJ2-7 | TRBV19 | . | once
CATSSGAGAFQETQYF | TGTGCCACCAGCTCAGGAGCGGGGGCATTCCAAGAGACCCAGTACTTC | TRBJ2-5 | TRBV15 | TRBD2 | .
CASRGLITYNEQFF | TGTGCCAGCAGGGGGTTGATCACGTACAATGAGCAGTTCTTC | TRBJ2-1 | TRBV27 | . | .
CASSLEGSYNEQFF | TGCGCCAGCAGCTTGGAAGGGTCCTACAATGAGCAGTTCTTC | TRBJ2-1 | TRBV5-1 | . | .
CSASGRLGLFF | TGCAGTGCTAGCGGCAGGTTAGGGCTGTTTTTT | TRBJ1-4 | TRBV20-1 | . | once
CASSPVQGAIDNEQFF | TGCGCCAGCAGCCCTGTACAGGGGGCAATCGACAATGAGCAGTTCTTC | TRBJ2-1 | TRBV4-1 | TRBD1 | .
CASIRQGAGGPGTGELFF | TGTGCCAGCATCAGACAGGGGGCGGGAGGGCCCGGCACCGGGGAGCTGTTTTTT | TRBJ2-2 | TRBV28 | . | .